The 23 T cell receptor beta chains below all came from one sample that was sequenced in a study of human T cells and chemical hapten exposure. Time point: patch test 1, 2 weeks after DPC sensitization. The treatment is: therapeutic diphenylcyclopropenone sensitization with weekly scalp DPC. Each CDR3 protein gets one entry after TCRdb re-called the RACE reads with MiXCR. The data show tens of thousands of distinct CDR3 sequences, about 32% seen once. The sequenced sample was whole blood, obtained in connection with sensitization to the hapten diphenylcyclopropenone (DPC). The receptor set was obtained from a man in his forties or fifties with alopecia areata. Some clones in this sample may be carry-over from other donors' samples.

Only a few counts were recorded for this clonotype. The rearrangement links TRBV15 to TRBJ2-5; D is ambiguous. Looked up from germline, CDR1 is LNHNV and CDR2 is YYDKDF (reference sequence). The CDR3 totals 11 residues. Trimming left V 3 bases short and J 3 bases short, with 2 bases between. Here the CDR3 DNA reads TGTGCCACCAGCAGGGAAGAGACCCAGTACTTC. It encodes CATSREETQYF. Supplemented by reference TRBV15 and TRBJ2-5, the full variable domain reads DAMVIQNPRYQVTQFGKPVTLSCSQTLNHNVMYWYQQKSSQAPKLLFHYYDKDFNNEADTPDNFQSRRPNTSFCFLDIRSPGLGDTAMYLCATSREETQYFGPGTRLLVL.

This clonotype appeared a few times. The chain recombines TRBV28 with TRBJ2-3; D ambiguous. V was cut by 2 bases and J by 2 bases, with 17 bases left in between. This CDR3 contains 17 residues. From germline, CDR1 is MDHEN and CDR2 SYDVKM. The CDR3 region is CASSLSVGLSHTDTQYF. CDR3 bases: TGTGCCAGCAGTTTAAGCGTCGGGCTATCCCACACAGATACGCAGTATTTT.

The V gene is TRBV24-1, the J gene TRBJ2-1, with D perhaps matching TRBD1 (7 bases). Per the germline V gene, CDR1 is KGHDR and CDR2 is SFDVKD. CDR3 length: 17 residues. Trimming took off 3 bases at V and 15 bases at J, with 29 bases between the two ends. The CDR3 protein is CATSDHHGQVGGPGRFF. DNA of the CDR3: TGTGCCACCAGTGATCACCACGGACAGGTGGGGGGCCCAGGTCGGTTCTTC.

V is TRBV28 and J is TRBJ2-7; a possible D gene is TRBD1 (5 bases). The germline V and J ends were trimmed by 4 bases and 5 bases, with 18 bases remaining between them. The CDR3 length is 15 residues. Germline V lookup: CDR1 MDHEN, CDR2 SYDVKM. CDR3 loop: CASSSTSKGYHEQYF. The CDR3 bases are TGTGCCAGCAGTTCCACCTCAAAGGGGTACCACGAGCAGTACTTC.

The V call is TRBV18, the J call TRBJ1-3, with a weak D call TRBD1 (6 bases). CDR3 size: 15 residues. The germline V gene encodes CDR1 KGHSH and CDR2 LQKENI. Trimming took 0 bases from V and 1 from J, leaving 7 bases between them. As DNA, the CDR3 is TGTGCCAGCTCACCACCGGGGACATCTGGAAACACCATATATTTT. Translated: CASSPPGTSGNTIYF.

This clonotype was observed a handful of times. The chain employs TRBV27 and TRBJ2-7, with 8 bases aligning to TRBD2. The CDR3 length is 15 residues. The ends lost 6 bases at V and 0 bases at J; junction bases unmatched: 7. Germline lookup yields CDR1 MNHEY and CDR2 SMNVEV (reference sequence). Here the CDR3 reads CASSREGGTSYEQYF. CDR3 in DNA: TGTGCCAGCAGCCGGGAGGGCGGCACCTCCTACGAGCAGTACTTC.

This clonotype was detected only a few times. The chain combines TRBV7-3 with TRBJ2-6; D may be TRBD1 (5 bases). This CDR3 comprises 17 residues. Between the trimmed V and J ends, which lost 1 base and 1 base, there was a span of 11 bases. Per germline, CDR1 SGHTA and CDR2 FQGTGA. The DNA of the CDR3 is TGTGCCAGCAGCTTAAAGCCCGACAGTTCTGGGGCCAACGTCCTGACTTTC. This translates into CASSLKPDSSGANVLTF.

The sample holds a few counts of this clonotype. The chain employs TRBV5-4 and TRBJ1-3; no firm D call. Per germline, CDR1 SGHNT and CDR2 YYREEE (reference sequence). CDR3 length: 18 residues. V gave up 0 bases and J gave up 4 bases, with 20 bases separating them. As DNA, the CDR3 is TGTGCCAGCAGCTTGGACGTTGGGCAGATGCTTACAGGAAACACCATATATTTT. It yields the protein CASSLDVGQMLTGNTIYF. Variable domain in full (rest from reference TRBV5-4 and TRBJ1-3): ETGVTQSPTHLIKTRGQQVTLRCSSQSGHNTVSWYQQALGQGPQFIFQYYREEENGRGNFPPRFSGLQFPNYSSELNVNALELDDSALYLCASSLDVGQMLTGNTIYFGEGSWLTVV.

The V call is TRBV28, the J call TRBJ2-7; D is perhaps TRBD2 (5 bases). The CDR3 is 18 amino acids. Trimming stripped 7 bases from V and 3 bases from J, with 28 bases between. In germline, CDR1 is MDHEN, CDR2 SYDVKM. The CDR3 coding sequence is TGTGCCAGCACCCCACCCGACTACCGCGCCGAGACTCTCTACGAGCAGTACTTC. It specifies CASTPPDYRAETLYEQYF.

This clonotype was counted a few times. The chain carries TRBV6-5 and TRBJ2-3; D remains ambiguous. The CDR3 covers 15 residues. Deletions cut 0 bases from V and 1 base from J, with 8 bases between. Germline CDR1 MNHEY, CDR2 SVGAGI. CDR3 sequence: CASSYSRHGTDTQYF. As DNA, the CDR3 is TGTGCCAGCAGTTACTCGCGGCACGGCACAGATACGCAGTATTTT.

This clonotype turned up a few times. The chain couples TRBV7-2 to TRBJ2-7, with 10 bases that match TRBD2. This CDR3 is built from 15 residues. V gave up 4 bases and J gave up 7 bases; unmatched junction bases: 10. From germline, CDR1 is SGHTA and CDR2 FQGNSA. CDR3: CASSSTPSGSSEQYF. In nucleotides, the CDR3 is TGTGCCAGCAGCTCCACTCCTAGCGGGAGCTCTGAGCAGTACTTC.

The J gene is TRBJ2-1, the V gene TRBV6-5; possibly TRBD1 for D (8 bases). The CDR3 totals 14 residues. The germline V and J ends were trimmed by 8 bases and 5 bases, with 16 bases remaining between them. CDR1 is MNHEY, CDR2 SVGAGI, per germline. CDR3 bases: TGTGCCAGCCACAGGGGGGGGGCAAACAATGAGCAGTTCTTC. It is translated as CASHRGGANNEQFF.

The rearrangement uses TRBV9 and TRBJ2-7; D is unresolved. V was shortened by 3 bases and J by 0 bases, with 10 bases between the two germline ends. CDR3 size: 14 residues. Germline CDR1 and CDR2: SGDLS and YYNGEE. CDR3 coding DNA: TGTGCCAGCAGCGCACGCCTGAGCTCCTACGAGCAGTACTTC. Translation: CASSARLSSYEQYF.

This clonotype was seen a few times. The chain uses TRBV20-1 and TRBJ2-7; D remains unclear. Trimming stripped 3 bases from V and 7 bases from J, with 13 bases between. The V gene's germline CDR1 is DFQATT and CDR2 SNEGSKA (reference sequence). CDR3 length: 12 amino acids. This CDR3 reads CSARTHSEEQYF. As DNA, the CDR3 is TGCAGTGCTAGGACCCATTCGGAGGAGCAGTACTTC.

CDR3 sequence: CASHTATNEKLFF. The CDR3 DNA follows: TGTGCCAGTCACACCGCAACTAATGAAAAACTGTTTTTT. The V gene is TRBV28, the J gene TRBJ1-4; D remains unclear. CDR3 size: 13 residues. The V end was cut by 9 bases, the J end by 0 bases, with 8 bases between. Germline loops: CDR1 MDHEN, CDR2 SYDVKM.

The V call is TRBV11-2, the J call TRBJ1-2, with a weak D call TRBD1 (5 bases). The V end lost 5 bases, the J end lost 0 bases, and 16 bases lay between the germline ends. This CDR3 spans 16 amino acids. Germline values: CDR1 SGHAT, CDR2 FQNNGV. DNA of the CDR3: TGTGCCAGCAGCCATGGACAAGATGACACTAACTATGGCTACACCTTC. Encoded protein: CASSHGQDDTNYGYTF. Looking up the rest from reference TRBV11-2 and TRBJ1-2 gives the full variable domain: EAGVAQSPRYKIIEKRQSVAFWCNPISGHATLYWYQQILGQGPKLLIQFQNNGVVDDSQLPKDRFSAERLKGVDSTLKIQPAKLEDSAVYLCASSHGQDDTNYGYTFGSGTRLTVV.

This clonotype has a single count. V and J are TRBV27 and TRBJ1-5, with no clear D. With 2 bases removed from V and 3 bases from J, the gap between germline ends came to 8 bases. The CDR3 sequence is 14 residues long. Germline V gives CDR1 MNHEY, CDR2 SMNVEV (reference sequence). In DNA, the CDR3 is TGTGCCAGCAGTTTAATCCGGAACAATCAGCCCCAGCATTTT. As protein: CASSLIRNNQPQHF.

The chain employs TRBV5-1 and TRBJ1-2, with D uncertain. Per germline, CDR1 SGHRS and CDR2 YFSETQ. This CDR3 has 14 amino acids. The V gene lost 1 base and the J gene lost 0 bases, with 7 bases spanning the gap. The CDR3 nucleotides are TGCGCCAGCAGCTTGACAGTCCCTAACTATGGCTACACCTTC. Translating it yields CASSLTVPNYGYTF. Looking up the rest from reference TRBV5-1 and TRBJ1-2 gives the full variable domain: KAGVTQTPRYLIKTRGQQVTLSCSPISGHRSVSWYQQTPGQGLQFLFEYFSETQRNKGNFPGRFSGRQFSNSRSEMNVSTLELGDSALYLCASSLTVPNYGYTFGSGTRLTVV.

This clonotype was picked up a small number of times. J is TRBJ2-1 and V is TRBV6-5, with 9 nucleotides matching TRBD2. This CDR3 has 17 residues. The germline V gene has CDR1 MNHEY and CDR2 SVGAGI. Trimming at V came to 0 bases and at J to 9 bases, leaving 12 bases not matched to a gene. The CDR3 coding sequence is TGTGCCAGCAGTTACTCTTTCGCGGGAGGGTTTAATTCTGAGCAGTTCTTC. It translates to CASSYSFAGGFNSEQFF.

This chain joins TRBV2 and TRBJ2-5; weak D call: TRBD2 (6 bases). V was cut by 7 bases and J by 5 bases, with 14 bases left in between. The CDR3 runs 13 residues. From germline, CDR1 is SNHLY and CDR2 FYNNEI. In DNA, the CDR3 is TGTGCCAGCATGCCGGGAGAGACCGAGACCCAGTACTTC. As protein: CASMPGETETQYF.

This clonotype was recorded only once. The V gene is TRBV7-2, the J gene TRBJ2-3; 10 nucleotides agree with TRBD2. This CDR3 contains 18 residues. Germline loops: CDR1 SGHTA, CDR2 FQGNSA. J gave up 3 bases and V 5 bases, and 14 bases lay outside the gene matches. In nucleotides, the CDR3 is TGTGCCAGCAGCCCGGCCCGTACTAGCGGGATAGGGACAGATACGCAGTATTTT. This translates into CASSPARTSGIGTDTQYF.

A single count supports this clonotype. V and J are TRBV5-4 and TRBJ1-1; D gene uncertain. The germline CDR1 and CDR2 sequences are SGHNT and YYREEE (reference sequence). V gave up 3 bases and J gave up 4 bases, with 13 bases separating them. The CDR3 contains 14 residues. CDR3 amino acids: CASSSMRSGTEAFF. In nucleotides, the CDR3 is TGTGCCAGCAGCTCGATGCGGAGTGGCACTGAAGCTTTCTTT.

This clonotype was detected a few times. The chain is built from TRBV15 and TRBJ1-5; 7 bases fit TRBD1. The junction had 2 bases not matched to a gene; V was cut back by 8 bases and J by 4 bases. CDR3 length: 12 amino acids. The germline V gene has CDR1 LNHNV and CDR2 YYDKDF (reference sequence). The CDR3 is CATQGGNQPQHF. CDR3 DNA sequence: TGTGCCACCCAGGGGGGGAATCAGCCCCAGCATTTT.